The source of this TCR beta chain is a study of OX40 agonist ivuxolimab in advanced cancers. Study as a whole: The study gave patients intravenous ivuxolimab at 0.01 to 10 mg/kg every 2 weeks. Whole-study results and caveats: The study observed clonal expansion of CD4+ and CD8+ blood T cells by week 6 at 0.1 to 3.0 mg/kg.

A word on this clone: Antigen specificity is unknown.

Between the trimmed V and J ends, which lost 0 bases and 2 bases, there was a span of 8 bases. The CDR3 extends over 14 amino acids. Germline V gene lookup returns CDR1 SGHRS and CDR2 YFSETQ. Sequenced by immunoSEQ multiplex PCR; TCRdb stores in-frame clones only, minus some. The data hold 65,000 to 100,000 clones, with approximately 85% observed a single time. This material consisted of CD4+ or CD8+ T cells sorted from blood, taken in a trial of the OX40 agonist ivuxolimab. The receptor was isolated from an adult with an advanced solid tumor such as melanoma, head and neck, liver or kidney cancer. The chain joins TRBV5-1 to TRBJ2-5; unclear D gene. CDR3 loop: CASSLATRQETQYF. Here the CDR3 DNA reads TGCGCCAGCAGCTTGGCCACCAGGCAAGAGACCCAGTACTTC.